These 13 T cell receptor beta chains were all obtained from the same sample, sequenced in a study of blood T cell repertoires in COVID-19 (dated by TCRdb to the early 2020s). The method behind the library was the immunoSEQ multiplex PCR assay. Here the immuneACCESS table is served through TCRdb, limited to in-frame sequences with V and J called. Missing clones are a known gap in these copies; in checked studies unresolved V genes cover under half, and the rest lacks a known reason. Present in this sample are over 110,000 clones, approximately 81% of which were seen just once. Of the sample, approximately 8% falls within the top ten clones. What was sequenced was peripheral blood. These receptors originate from a human donor in a cohort sampled during active COVID-19.

The chain employs TRBV19 and TRBJ1-4; tentatively, D is TRBD1 (6 bases). V was shortened by 4 bases and J by 7 bases, with 13 bases between the two germline ends. CDR3 length equals 14 residues. The germline V gene encodes CDR1 LNHDA and CDR2 SQIVND (reference sequence). CDR3: CASSRGHSGEKLFF. CDR3 bases: TGTGCCAGTAGTAGGGGACATTCGGGTGAAAAACTGTTTTTT.

This chain joins TRBV7-9 and TRBJ2-7; TRBD1 agrees at 8 bases. After removal of 2 bases from V and 1 base from J, the junction contained 10 bases not matched to a gene. This CDR3 spans 17 amino acids. The germline gives CDR1 SEHNR, CDR2 FQNEAQ (reference sequence). In nucleotides, the CDR3 is TGTGCCAGCAGCTTATCCAGGGGGCTCGAATTATCCTACGAGCAGTACTTC. Protein sequence: CASSLSRGLELSYEQYF.

V usage is TRBV3-1 (or the pseudogene TRBV3-2) and J usage is TRBJ2-7; 11 nucleotides align to TRBD1. The CDR3 contains 14 residues. Germline lookup yields CDR1 LGHDT and CDR2 YNNKEL (reference sequence). V lost 7 bases and J lost 3; bases outside the gene matches: 5. CDR3 coding DNA: TGTGCCAGCATCGTGGACAGGGGGCTCTACGAGCAGTACTTC. Translation gives CASIVDRGLYEQYF.

The J gene is TRBJ1-4, the V gene TRBV6-1; D call uncertain. This CDR3 spans 14 amino acids. Germline V gene lookup returns CDR1 MNHNS and CDR2 SASEGT. The V gene lost 3 bases and the J gene lost 7 bases, with 12 bases spanning the gap. The CDR3 sequence: CASSEAGYSEKLFF. CDR3 coding DNA: TGTGCCAGCAGTGAGGCAGGATATTCTGAAAAACTGTTTTTT.

The chain couples TRBV4-1 to TRBJ2-3, with D perhaps matching TRBD1 (6 bases). CDR3 size: 15 residues. CDR1 MGHRA and CDR2 YSYEKL come from the germline V gene. V was trimmed by 4 bases and J by 2 bases, leaving 13 bases between them. The CDR3 sequence: CASSRSGQTTDTQYF. The CDR3 DNA reads TGCGCCAGCAGCCGAAGCGGACAGACCACAGATACGCAGTATTTT.

The chain carries TRBV10-3 and TRBJ2-2, with TRBD1 identical over 8 bases. The V segment lost 3 bases and the J segment 0 bases; nucleotides outside the gene matches: 0. This CDR3 is built from 15 residues. The germline CDR1 and CDR2 sequences are ENHRY and SYGVKD. The CDR3 sequence is CAISEQGANTGELFF. CDR3 coding DNA: TGTGCCATCAGTGAACAGGGGGCGAACACCGGGGAGCTGTTTTTT.

The CDR3 sequence is CATSDFNNEQFF. For the CDR3, the DNA is TGTGCCACCAGTGATTTTAACAATGAGCAGTTCTTC. This chain joins TRBV24-1 and TRBJ2-1, with D unclear. The ends were cut back, 1 base at V and 5 bases at J, with 2 bases in the middle. The length of the CDR3 is 12 residues. CDR1 is KGHDR and CDR2 is SFDVKD in the germline V gene.

CDR3 protein: CASSSTDRPGANVLTF. In nucleotides, the CDR3 is TGTGCCAGCAGTTCCACCGACAGGCCTGGGGCCAACGTCCTGACTTTC. The V gene is TRBV28, the J gene TRBJ2-6; D might be TRBD1 (6 bases). Germline CDR1 is MDHEN and CDR2 is SYDVKM. Trimming cost V 4 bases and J 2 bases, with 12 bases left between them. This CDR3 has 16 amino acids.

The chain combines TRBV5-6 with TRBJ1-1; D gene unclear. CDR1 and CDR2 from the germline V gene are SGHDT and YYEEEE. The CDR3 totals 13 residues. V lost 0 bases to trimming and J lost 0 bases, with 3 bases between them. The CDR3 loop is CASSLGMNTEAFF. Here the CDR3 DNA reads TGTGCCAGCAGCTTGGGTATGAACACTGAAGCTTTCTTT.

V usage is TRBV3-1 (or the pseudogene TRBV3-2) and J usage is TRBJ1-4; 10 bases agree with TRBD1. J was trimmed by 7 bases and V by 3 bases; bases with no gene match: 2. This CDR3 is 14 amino acids long. Germline values: CDR1 LGHDT, CDR2 YNNKEL (reference sequence). The CDR3 reads CASSQTGGIEKLFF. In DNA, the CDR3 is TGTGCCAGCAGCCAGACAGGGGGCATTGAAAAACTGTTTTTT.

This clone occurred once. This chain uses TRBV25-1 with TRBJ2-7, with D tentatively TRBD1 (7 bases). The CDR3 sequence is 14 residues long. V was trimmed by 5 bases and J by 2 bases, leaving 13 bases between them. Germline-derived CDR1 and CDR2 are MGHDK and SYGVNS. The CDR3 DNA is TGTGCCAGCAGTCTCGCAGGGGGGACCTACGAGCAGTACTTC. It translates to CASSLAGGTYEQYF.

The chain links TRBV6-5 to TRBJ1-1; possibly TRBD1 for D (5 bases). Germline CDR1 is MNHEY and CDR2 is SVGAGI. This CDR3 region has 14 residues. Trimming left V 7 bases short and J 5 bases short, with 17 bases between. CDR3 region: CASTLPGGKTEAFF. CDR3 DNA sequence: TGTGCCAGCACCCTACCGGGGGGGAAGACTGAAGCTTTCTTT.

This clone has a single count. This chain connects TRBV14 to TRBJ2-3, with TRBD2 matching over 14 bases. Germline V CDR1 and CDR2: SGHDN, FVKESK. Trimming removed 1 base from V and 4 bases from J; junction bases left unmatched: 7. The CDR3 totals 18 residues. The CDR3 reads CASSQATSGRALADTQYF. CDR3 sequence (DNA): TGTGCCAGCAGCCAAGCGACTAGCGGGAGGGCCCTCGCAGATACGCAGTATTTT.